These 6 T cell receptor beta chains originate from one sample sequenced in a study of response to subunit inactivated influenza vaccine. TCRdb recomputed calls from the RT-PCR reads with MiXCR, one row per CDR3 protein. This table has about 570,000 distinct CDR3 sequences, approximately 10% appearing once. The same data also went into a second study, on T cells expressing NK-cell markers. From that report: Libraries used 5'RACE template switching adding universal primer site and UMIs.

This specimen was PBMCs from blood, taken on the day of vaccination. The receptors stem from a man in his fifties who received an inactivated influenza vaccine.

In DNA, the CDR3 is TGTGCCAGCAGTTACTCCCGACTAGCGGGAGGGTCCTACGAGCAGTACTTC. Protein: CASSYSRLAGGSYEQYF. The genes are TRBV6-5 and TRBJ2-7; 14 nucleotides line up with TRBD2. J lost 1 base, V lost 0 bases, and 2 bases had no gene match. CDR1 and CDR2 from the germline V gene are MNHEY and SVGAGI. This CDR3 is built from 17 residues.

This clonotype was found a few times. V is TRBV7-8 and J is TRBJ2-1; TRBD2 matches 10 bases. The V gene's germline CDR1 is SGHVS and CDR2 FQNEAQ. The CDR3 runs 17 residues. V shed 0 bases, J shed 1 base, and the junction held 3 bases outside the gene matches. CDR3 DNA: TGTGCCAGCAGCTTAGCGCTAGCGGGGGCATCCTACAATGAGCAGTTCTTC. This encodes CASSLALAGASYNEQFF.

The chain couples TRBV27 to TRBJ2-7; D remains unclear. This CDR3 spans 14 amino acids. Germline V gene lookup returns CDR1 MNHEY and CDR2 SMNVEV (reference sequence). The V and J ends lost 8 bases and 0 bases respectively, with 14 bases between them. The CDR3 protein is CASSIRPNSYEQYF. The DNA for the CDR3 is TGTGCCAGCTCGATACGACCCAACTCCTACGAGCAGTACTTC.

The chain employs TRBV4-2 and TRBJ1-4; no clear D. The CDR3 covers 12 residues. Germline CDR1 reads LGHNA; CDR2 reads YNFKEQ. V gave up 5 bases and J gave up 6 bases, with 7 bases separating them. For the CDR3, the DNA is TGTGCCAGCAGCGGGGTCCATGAAAAACTGTTTTTT. It is translated as CASSGVHEKLFF.

The gene calls are TRBV4-3 and TRBJ2-2, with 8 nucleotides matching TRBD1. Germline CDR1 is LGHNA and CDR2 is YSLEER. The CDR3 length is 15 residues. The V gene end was trimmed by 3 bases and the J gene end by 6 bases; junction bases not matched to a gene: 6. CDR3 residues: CASSQDRAPAGELFF. DNA of the CDR3: TGCGCCAGCAGCCAGGACAGGGCCCCAGCCGGGGAGCTGTTTTTT.

This clonotype has a handful of counts. V and J are TRBV12-3 or TRBV12-4 and TRBJ2-3; 7 nucleotides agree with TRBD1. CDR3 size: 16 residues. J gave up 3 bases and V 2 bases, and 8 bases lay outside the gene matches. The DNA of the CDR3 is TGTGCCAGCAGTTTATATCAGGTGACAGGGACAGATACGCAGTATTTT. The encoded protein is CASSLYQVTGTDTQYF.